The 32 T cell receptor beta chains listed next were all sequenced from one sample in a study of resident and recirculating memory T cells in vitiligo. TCRdb keeps only in-frame clones here, not all; method: immunoSEQ multiplex PCR. The repertoire holds more than 70,000 clones, with about 90% as singletons. The material sequenced was blood. The receptors stem from a male donor with vitiligo.

The chain has TRBV7-2 and TRBJ1-1; no reliable D call. The CDR3 is 13 residues long. The V end was cut by 1 base, the J end by 11 bases, with 14 bases between. The germline V gene has CDR1 SGHTA and CDR2 FQGNSA. The CDR3: CASSLVDAGKAFF. For the CDR3, the DNA is TGTGCCAGCAGCTTAGTTGATGCGGGGAAGGCTTTCTTT.

The CDR3 DNA is TGTGCCAGCAGCTGGACTAGCGGGGGTAGGGACGAGCAGTACTTC. Amino acid sequence: CASSWTSGGRDEQYF. The gene calls are TRBV7-3 and TRBJ2-7, with 13 bases identical to TRBD2. With 4 bases clipped from V and 5 bases from J, the junction kept 5 bases outside the gene matches. Germline V CDR1 and CDR2: SGHTA, FQGTGA. The CDR3 contains 15 residues.

V gene TRBV7-2 combines with J gene TRBJ2-1; 10 positions match TRBD2. Germline CDR1 is SGHTA and CDR2 is FQGNSA. This CDR3 has 14 residues. After removal of 6 bases from V and 5 bases from J, the junction contained 4 bases not matched to a gene. The CDR3 reads CASRRTSGNNEQFF. CDR3 nucleotides: TGTGCCAGCAGACGGACTAGCGGAAACAATGAGCAGTTCTTC.

The chain is built from TRBV10-3 and TRBJ1-2; weak D call: TRBD1 (5 bases). Per the germline V gene, CDR1 is ENHRY and CDR2 is SYGVKD. The germline V and J ends were trimmed by 11 bases and 8 bases, with 21 bases remaining between them. This CDR3 region has 13 residues. Written as DNA, the CDR3 is TGTGCCTCCTTATTCGGGGGGGTCGGGGGCTACACCTTC. Amino acid sequence: CASLFGGVGGYTF.

V and J are TRBV19 and TRBJ1-1; TRBD1 aligns across 8 bases. The CDR3 is made up of 15 amino acids. Per the germline V gene, CDR1 is LNHDA and CDR2 is SQIVND (reference sequence). Unmatched junction bases numbered 5, after V lost 5 bases and J lost 0 bases. The CDR3 region is CASSAWTGLNTEAFF. DNA for the CDR3: TGTGCCAGTAGTGCTTGGACAGGGTTGAACACTGAAGCTTTCTTT.

The J gene is TRBJ1-1, the V gene TRBV27; no reliable D call. Germline CDR1 reads MNHEY; CDR2 reads SMNVEV (reference sequence). This CDR3 is built from 15 residues. V lost 3 bases and J lost 0, with 11 bases in between. The CDR3 here is CASSLSPTVNTEAFF. DNA for the CDR3: TGTGCCAGCAGTTTGTCCCCAACGGTGAACACTGAAGCTTTCTTT.

The genes are TRBV5-4 and TRBJ2-2, with TRBD2 matching over 9 bases. Germline loops: CDR1 SGHNT, CDR2 YYREEE (reference sequence). CDR3 length: 15 amino acids. The ends lost 1 base at V and 4 bases at J; junction bases unmatched: 2. DNA for the CDR3: TGTGCCAGCAGCTTGAGGCGGGAGGGCACCGGGGAGCTGTTTTTT. This translates into CASSLRREGTGELFF. Filled out from reference TRBV5-4 and TRBJ2-2, the complete variable domain reads ETGVTQSPTHLIKTRGQQVTLRCSSQSGHNTVSWYQQALGQGPQFIFQYYREEENGRGNFPPRFSGLQFPNYSSELNVNALELDDSALYLCASSLRREGTGELFFGEGSRLTVL.

This chain connects TRBV5-5 to TRBJ2-7; D possibly corresponds to TRBD1 (6 bases). Trimming took off 3 bases at V and 2 bases at J, with 18 bases between the two ends. This CDR3 contains 16 residues. Germline lookup yields CDR1 SGHKS and CDR2 YYEKEE (reference sequence). The CDR3 spells CASSWPDSRWPYEQYF. The CDR3 DNA follows: TGTGCCAGCAGCTGGCCGGACAGCCGTTGGCCCTACGAGCAGTACTTC.

The chain is built from TRBV28 and TRBJ2-3; TRBD2 matches at 8 bases. The trim removed 3 bases at V and 1 base at J, leaving 9 bases unmatched. The V gene's germline CDR1 is MDHEN and CDR2 SYDVKM. The CDR3 runs 17 residues. The CDR3: CASSFLTSVGGTDTQYF. For the CDR3, the DNA is TGTGCCAGCAGTTTCCTGACTAGCGTCGGGGGCACAGATACGCAGTATTTT.

The CDR3 DNA follows: TGTGCCAGCAGCTTAGCTTTGGGACAGACCCCCCAGCATTTT. Its translation is CASSLALGQTPQHF. The chain links TRBV7-6 to TRBJ1-5; 7 nucleotides line up with TRBD1. Germline V gene lookup returns CDR1 SGHVS and CDR2 FNYEAQ. The length of the CDR3 is 14 residues. V lost 0 bases to trimming and J lost 10 bases; unmatched junction nucleotides: 6.

The chain carries TRBV7-9 and TRBJ2-4, with 8 bases that match TRBD2. The CDR3 covers 14 residues. Trimming at V came to 5 bases and at J to 10 bases, leaving 10 bases not matched to a gene. Germline V gives CDR1 SEHNR, CDR2 FQNEAQ (reference sequence). In DNA form, the CDR3 reads TGTGCCAGCAGCCCCCGCGGGGGGAACTATATTCAGTACTTC. It translates to CASSPRGGNYIQYF.

The chain uses TRBV11-2 and TRBJ2-7; a weak D match, TRBD2 (6 bases). This CDR3 contains 13 residues. The V and J ends lost 4 bases and 6 bases respectively, with 13 bases between them. From germline, CDR1 is SGHAT and CDR2 FQNNGV. The CDR3 loop reads CASSSLRGPEQYF. In DNA form, the CDR3 reads TGTGCCAGCAGCTCTTTGCGGGGCCCCGAGCAGTACTTC.

The gene calls are TRBV9 and TRBJ1-3, with 7 bases aligning to TRBD1. Germline CDR1 is SGDLS and CDR2 is YYNGEE. This CDR3 has 15 amino acids. V trimming: 0 bases; J trimming: 1 base; junction bases outside the gene matches: 1. CDR3: CASSVDRGSGNTIYF. CDR3 nucleotide sequence: TGTGCCAGCAGCGTAGACAGGGGTTCTGGAAACACCATATATTTT.

The chain combines TRBV6-6 with TRBJ2-1; D might be TRBD2 (5 bases). V was clipped by 7 bases and J by 9 bases, with 19 bases between them. The CDR3 extends over 14 amino acids. Germline CDR1 is MNHNY and CDR2 is SVGAGI (reference sequence). The CDR3 spells CASIDVMGGLEQFF. CDR3 in DNA: TGTGCCAGCATCGACGTAATGGGCGGACTTGAGCAGTTCTTC.

The gene calls are TRBV15 and TRBJ2-5; 11 bases align to TRBD1. In germline, CDR1 is LNHNV, CDR2 YYDKDF (reference sequence). The CDR3 sequence is 14 residues long. Trimming at V came to 6 bases and at J to 4 bases, leaving 4 bases not matched to a gene. Here the CDR3 reads CATRDRGQGETQYF. The CDR3 DNA reads TGTGCCACCAGGGACAGGGGGCAAGGAGAGACCCAGTACTTC.

This clone was observed once. The CDR3 sequence: CASSLGRGSGIYEQYF. Here the CDR3 DNA reads TGTGCCAGCAGCTTAGGCCGCGGAAGCGGGATTTACGAGCAGTACTTC. The rearrangement joins TRBV13 to TRBJ2-7; TRBD2 matches at 7 bases. The CDR3 sequence is 16 residues long. V lost 0 bases to trimming and J lost 4 bases; unmatched junction nucleotides: 9. Germline lookup yields CDR1 PRHDT and CDR2 FYEKMQ (reference sequence).

The chain has TRBV7-9 and TRBJ1-2; 7 bases match TRBD1. Trimming cost V 5 bases and J 7 bases; bases outside gene matches: 22. Germline V gene lookup returns CDR1 SEHNR and CDR2 FQNEAQ (reference sequence). The CDR3 sequence is 18 residues long. The CDR3 region is CASSLLETGLVSTGGYTF. In DNA, the CDR3 is TGTGCCAGCAGCCTCTTGGAGACAGGGCTTGTTTCTACGGGTGGCTACACCTTC.

CDR3 nucleotides: TGCAGCGTGGGACTCCTCACCGGGGAGCTGTTTTTT. Amino acids: CSVGLLTGELFF. The chain links TRBV29-1 to TRBJ2-2; tentative D call: TRBD2 (6 bases). With 6 bases removed from V and 4 bases from J, the gap between germline ends came to 9 bases. The CDR3 has 12 amino acids. Germline V gene data show CDR1 as SQVTM and CDR2 as ANQGSEA.

This chain connects TRBV19 to TRBJ1-4; maybe TRBD1 (5 bases). The V end was cut by 5 bases, the J end by 6 bases, with 13 bases between. Germline assignment: CDR1 LNHDA and CDR2 SQIVND (reference sequence). The CDR3 consists of 14 residues. The CDR3 is CASSGRWGDEKLFF. DNA of the CDR3: TGTGCCAGTAGTGGCCGGTGGGGGGATGAAAAACTGTTTTTT.

The chain is built from TRBV7-3 and TRBJ1-2; TRBD1 agrees at 8 bases. Germline lookup yields CDR1 SGHTA and CDR2 FQGTGA. V gave up 4 bases and J gave up 8 bases; unmatched junction bases: 6. The CDR3 totals 13 residues. CDR3 region: CASSSPDRVGYTF. In DNA form, the CDR3 reads TGTGCCAGCAGCTCCCCGGACAGGGTAGGCTACACCTTC.

The chain couples TRBV5-1 to TRBJ2-5; 10 bases fit TRBD2. There are 19 residues in the CDR3. The J segment lost 2 bases and the V segment lost 2 bases, leaving 15 bases of the junction unmatched. The germline CDR1 and CDR2 sequences are SGHRS and YFSETQ. In nucleotides, the CDR3 is TGCGCCAGCAGCTTCGAGTCTAGCGGGAGCTCACTGATACAAGAGACCCAGTACTTC. Its translation: CASSFESSGSSLIQETQYF.

This chain links TRBV7-2 with TRBJ2-1; no definite D call. Looked up from germline, CDR1 is SGHTA and CDR2 is FQGNSA. This CDR3 comprises 17 residues. V was trimmed by 0 bases and J by 2 bases, leaving 14 bases between them. The DNA of the CDR3 is TGTGCCAGCAGCTTAGCGCGGAATAGCCTAACCTACAATGAGCAGTTCTTC. Translation: CASSLARNSLTYNEQFF. Complete variable domain (other parts from reference TRBV7-2 and TRBJ2-1): GAGVSQSPSNKVTEKGKDVELRCDPISGHTALYWYRQSLGQGLEFLIYFQGNSAPDKSGLPSDRFSAERTGGSVSTLTIQRTQQEDSAVYLCASSLARNSLTYNEQFFGPGTRLTVL.

The rearrangement joins TRBV7-9 to TRBJ2-2, with D maybe TRBD2 (5 bases). This CDR3 has 16 residues. V was shortened by 4 bases and J by 2 bases, with 14 bases between the two germline ends. Germline loops: CDR1 SEHNR, CDR2 FQNEAQ (reference sequence). Written as DNA, the CDR3 is TGTGCCAGCAGCTCCAGGTCGAGCGGCAACACCGGGGAGCTGTTTTTT. This translates into CASSSRSSGNTGELFF.

The CDR3 loop is CATTGQPNEKLFF. In DNA form, the CDR3 reads TGTGCCACCACAGGACAGCCTAATGAAAAACTGTTTTTT. The chain uses TRBV28 and TRBJ1-4; weak D call: TRBD1 (6 bases). This CDR3 is built from 13 residues. The V end lost 10 bases, the J end lost 3 bases, and 12 bases lay between the germline ends. Germline-derived CDR1 and CDR2 are MDHEN and SYDVKM.

The rearrangement joins TRBV28 to TRBJ1-1; possible D gene TRBD1, 5 bases. V lost 7 bases and J 5 bases, leaving 20 bases between the germline ends. The CDR3 runs 15 residues. In germline, CDR1 is MDHEN, CDR2 SYDVKM. The CDR3 DNA follows: TGTGCCAGCACCCTGCCAGGGCAGGGAAGAACTGAAGCTTTCTTT. Translated: CASTLPGQGRTEAFF.

The chain carries TRBV14 and TRBJ2-4; TRBD2 agrees at 12 bases. The germline CDR1 and CDR2 sequences are SGHDN and FVKESK. This CDR3 has 15 amino acids. The V and J ends lost 1 base and 7 bases, in that order; junction bases with no gene match: 2. Here the CDR3 reads CASSQASGRANIQYF. CDR3 sequence (DNA): TGTGCCAGCAGCCAAGCTAGCGGGAGGGCCAACATTCAGTACTTC.

The chain uses TRBV7-3 and TRBJ2-5, with 10 bases matching TRBD2. The CDR3 is made up of 16 amino acids. CDR1 is SGHTA, CDR2 FQGTGA, per germline. Trimming took 5 bases from V and 5 from J; bases not matched to a gene: 11. CDR3 coding DNA: TGTGCCAGCAGCGCAGGACTAGCGGCAGCCCGGGAGACCCAGTACTTC. It specifies CASSAGLAAARETQYF.

This clone was observed a handful of times. V usage is TRBV5-4 and J usage is TRBJ1-1; D unclear. From germline, CDR1 is SGHNT and CDR2 YYREEE (reference sequence). V was shortened by 5 bases and J by 4 bases, with 12 bases between the two germline ends. CDR3 size: 13 residues. The CDR3 nucleotides read TGTGCCAGCAGGTACGGAGGGAGCACTGAAGCTTTCTTT. It codes for CASRYGGSTEAFF.

The chain is built from TRBV4-3 and TRBJ2-3, with 7 bases matching TRBD2. The V and J ends lost 1 base and 5 bases, in that order; junction bases with no gene match: 15. CDR3 size: 18 residues. From germline, CDR1 is LGHNA and CDR2 YSLEER. CDR3: CASSQATAVGGSGDTQYF. The CDR3 DNA follows: TGCGCCAGCAGCCAAGCCACGGCGGTGGGCGGGAGTGGAGATACGCAGTATTTT.

The chain's CDR3 is CASSQRASGTQNIQYF. The CDR3 DNA is TGTGCCAGCAGCCAGCGGGCTAGCGGGACTCAAAACATTCAGTACTTC. The chain carries TRBV7-9 and TRBJ2-4; 9 positions match TRBD2. Germline V gives CDR1 SEHNR, CDR2 FQNEAQ (reference sequence). CDR3 length: 16 amino acids. V was pared by 5 bases and J by 5 bases, with 10 bases of the junction left unmatched.

This chain connects TRBV27 to TRBJ2-7, with D possibly matching TRBD2 (6 bases). Germline V gene lookup returns CDR1 MNHEY and CDR2 SMNVEV (reference sequence). The CDR3 spans 14 residues. Trimming shortened V by 6 bases and J by 8 bases, and 20 bases separated the two germline ends. CDR3 in amino acids: CASSPIADPLQQYF. Here the CDR3 DNA reads TGTGCCAGCAGCCCTATAGCGGACCCACTCCAGCAGTACTTC.

V usage is TRBV6-5 and J usage is TRBJ1-5; TRBD1 is a possible D gene (5 bases). Germline V CDR1 and CDR2: MNHEY, SVGAGI. With 4 bases removed from V and 6 bases from J, the gap between germline ends came to 16 bases. The CDR3 spans 15 residues. This CDR3 reads CASSLSGSQGQPQHF. In DNA, the CDR3 is TGTGCCAGCAGTTTATCGGGCTCTCAGGGTCAGCCCCAGCATTTT.